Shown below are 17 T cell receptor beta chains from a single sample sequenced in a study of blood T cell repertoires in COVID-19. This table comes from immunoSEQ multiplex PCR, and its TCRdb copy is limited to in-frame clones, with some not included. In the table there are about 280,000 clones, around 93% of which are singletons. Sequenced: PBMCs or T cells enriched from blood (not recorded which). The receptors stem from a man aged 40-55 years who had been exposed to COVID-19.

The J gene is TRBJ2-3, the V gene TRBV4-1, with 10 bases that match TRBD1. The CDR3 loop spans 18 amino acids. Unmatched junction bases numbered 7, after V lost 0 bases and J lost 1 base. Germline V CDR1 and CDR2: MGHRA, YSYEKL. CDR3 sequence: CASSQESRTGGRTDTQYF. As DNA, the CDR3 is TGCGCCAGCAGCCAAGAGAGCAGGACAGGGGGGCGCACAGATACGCAGTATTTT.

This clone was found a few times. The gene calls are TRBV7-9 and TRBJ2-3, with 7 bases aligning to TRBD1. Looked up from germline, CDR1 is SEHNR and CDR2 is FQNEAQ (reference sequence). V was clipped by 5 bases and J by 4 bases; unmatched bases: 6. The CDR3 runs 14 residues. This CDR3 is CASSHGQGADTQYF. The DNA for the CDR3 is TGTGCCAGCAGCCACGGGCAGGGGGCAGATACGCAGTATTTT.

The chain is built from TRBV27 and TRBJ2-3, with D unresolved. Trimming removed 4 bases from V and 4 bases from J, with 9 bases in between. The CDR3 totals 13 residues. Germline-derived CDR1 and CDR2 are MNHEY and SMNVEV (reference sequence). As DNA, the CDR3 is TGTGCCAGCAGTTGGTCAGAACCAGATACGCAGTATTTT. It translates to CASSWSEPDTQYF.

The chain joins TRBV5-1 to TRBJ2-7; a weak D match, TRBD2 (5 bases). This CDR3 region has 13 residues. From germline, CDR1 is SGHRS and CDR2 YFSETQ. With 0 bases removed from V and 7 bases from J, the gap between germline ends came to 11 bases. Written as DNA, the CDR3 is TGCGCCAGCAGCTTGGCCGCATGGAGGGAGCAGTACTTC. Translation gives CASSLAAWREQYF.

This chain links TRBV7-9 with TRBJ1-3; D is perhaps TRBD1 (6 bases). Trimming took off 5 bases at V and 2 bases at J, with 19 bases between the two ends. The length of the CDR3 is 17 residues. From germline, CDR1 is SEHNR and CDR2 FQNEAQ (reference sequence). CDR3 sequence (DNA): TGTGCCAGCAGCCTCCGCTCGGGGGGCAGGGCTGGAAACACCATATATTTT. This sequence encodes CASSLRSGGRAGNTIYF.

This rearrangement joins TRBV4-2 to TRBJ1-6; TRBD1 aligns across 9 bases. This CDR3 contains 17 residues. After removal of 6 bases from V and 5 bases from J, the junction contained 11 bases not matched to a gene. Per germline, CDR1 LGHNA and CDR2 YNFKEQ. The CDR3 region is CASSHQTGTGNNSPLHF. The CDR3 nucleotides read TGTGCCAGCAGTCATCAGACCGGGACAGGGAATAATTCACCCCTCCACTTT.

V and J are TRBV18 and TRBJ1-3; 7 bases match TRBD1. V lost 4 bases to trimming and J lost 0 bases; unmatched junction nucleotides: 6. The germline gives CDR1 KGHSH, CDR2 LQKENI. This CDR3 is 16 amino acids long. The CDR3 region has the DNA TGTGCCAGCTCACTTCAGGACAGGCGCTCTGGAAACACCATATATTTT. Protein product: CASSLQDRRSGNTIYF.

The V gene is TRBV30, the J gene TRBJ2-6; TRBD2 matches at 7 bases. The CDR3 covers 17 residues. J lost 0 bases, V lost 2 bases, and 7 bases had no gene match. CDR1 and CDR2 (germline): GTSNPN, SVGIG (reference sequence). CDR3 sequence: CAWSPASGVSGANVLTF. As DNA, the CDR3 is TGTGCCTGGAGTCCCGCTAGCGGAGTCTCTGGGGCCAACGTCCTGACTTTC.

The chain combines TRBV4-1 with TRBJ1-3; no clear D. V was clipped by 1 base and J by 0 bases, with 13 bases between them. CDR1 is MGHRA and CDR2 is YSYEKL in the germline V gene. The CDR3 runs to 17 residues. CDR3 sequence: CASSQGRWVNSGNTIYF. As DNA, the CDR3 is TGCGCCAGCAGCCAAGGGAGATGGGTTAACTCTGGAAACACCATATATTTT.

The CDR3 DNA reads TGTGCCAGCAGTGCGACTAGCGGGAGTTTAGAGACCCAGTACTTC. The encoded protein is CASSATSGSLETQYF. The chain couples TRBV7-6 to TRBJ2-5; 12 nucleotides line up with TRBD2. In germline, CDR1 is SGHVS, CDR2 FNYEAQ. The CDR3 has 15 amino acids. Trimming cost V 6 bases and J 4 bases; bases outside gene matches: 6.

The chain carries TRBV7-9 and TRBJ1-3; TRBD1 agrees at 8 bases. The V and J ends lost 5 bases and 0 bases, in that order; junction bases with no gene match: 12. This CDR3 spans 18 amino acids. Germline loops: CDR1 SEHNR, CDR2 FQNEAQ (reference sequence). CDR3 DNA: TGTGCCAGCAGCCCCTCAACCCGGGACAGGAACTCTGGAAACACCATATATTTT. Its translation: CASSPSTRDRNSGNTIYF.

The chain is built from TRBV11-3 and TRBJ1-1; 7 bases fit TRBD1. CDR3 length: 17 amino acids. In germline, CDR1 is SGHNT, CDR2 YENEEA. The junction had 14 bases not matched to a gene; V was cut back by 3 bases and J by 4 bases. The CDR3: CASSFRVRQGLTTEAFF. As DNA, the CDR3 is TGTGCCAGCAGCTTTCGGGTAAGACAGGGATTGACCACTGAAGCTTTCTTT.

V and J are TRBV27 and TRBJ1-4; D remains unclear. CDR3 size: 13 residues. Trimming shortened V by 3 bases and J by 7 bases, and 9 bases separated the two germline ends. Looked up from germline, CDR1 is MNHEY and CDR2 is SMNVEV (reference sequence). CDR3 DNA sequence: TGTGCCAGCAGTTTTATTGGAGGTGAAAAACTGTTTTTT. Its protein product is CASSFIGGEKLFF.

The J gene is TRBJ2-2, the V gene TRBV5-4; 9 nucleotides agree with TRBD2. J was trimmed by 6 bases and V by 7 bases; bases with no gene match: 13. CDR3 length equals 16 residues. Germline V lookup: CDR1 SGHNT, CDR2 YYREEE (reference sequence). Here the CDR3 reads CASATSREGQAGELFF. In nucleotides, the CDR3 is TGTGCCAGCGCCACGTCGCGGGAGGGCCAGGCCGGGGAGCTGTTTTTT.

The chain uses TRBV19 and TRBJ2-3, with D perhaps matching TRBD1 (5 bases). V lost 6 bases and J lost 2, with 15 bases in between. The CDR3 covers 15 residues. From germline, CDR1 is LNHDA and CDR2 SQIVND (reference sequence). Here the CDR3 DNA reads TGTGCCAGTAGAATACAGGTACACTCCACAGATACGCAGTATTTT. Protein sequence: CASRIQVHSTDTQYF.

The CDR3 nucleotides are TGCGCCAGCAGCTTGGGGACAGCTAAAAGGTCGATAGAGCAGTTCTTC. Translated: CASSLGTAKRSIEQFF. The chain has TRBV5-1 and TRBJ2-1, with D maybe TRBD1 (6 bases). Germline values: CDR1 SGHRS, CDR2 YFSETQ. The V and J ends lost 0 bases and 10 bases respectively, with 20 bases between them. The length of the CDR3 is 16 residues.

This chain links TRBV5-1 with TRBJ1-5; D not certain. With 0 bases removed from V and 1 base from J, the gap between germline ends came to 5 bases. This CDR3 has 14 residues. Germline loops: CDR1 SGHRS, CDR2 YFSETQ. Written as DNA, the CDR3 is TGCGCCAGCAGCTTGGGGCAGAGCAATCAGCCCCAGCATTTT. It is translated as CASSLGQSNQPQHF.